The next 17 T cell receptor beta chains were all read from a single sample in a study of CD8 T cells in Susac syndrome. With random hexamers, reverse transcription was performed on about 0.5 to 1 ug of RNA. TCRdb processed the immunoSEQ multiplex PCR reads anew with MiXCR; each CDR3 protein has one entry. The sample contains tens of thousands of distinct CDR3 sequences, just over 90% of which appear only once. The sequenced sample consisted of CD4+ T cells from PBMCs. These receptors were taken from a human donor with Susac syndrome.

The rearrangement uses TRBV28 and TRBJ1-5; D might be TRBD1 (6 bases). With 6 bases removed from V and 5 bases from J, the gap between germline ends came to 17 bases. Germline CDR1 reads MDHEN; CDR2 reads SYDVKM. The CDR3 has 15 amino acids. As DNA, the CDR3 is TGTGCCAGCAGGCAAGGGGGGGGTAGGGATCAGCCCCAGCATTTT. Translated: CASRQGGGRDQPQHF.

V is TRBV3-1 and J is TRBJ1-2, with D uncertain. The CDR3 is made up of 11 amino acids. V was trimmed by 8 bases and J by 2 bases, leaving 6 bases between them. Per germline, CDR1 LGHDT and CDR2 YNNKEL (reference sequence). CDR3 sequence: CASGENYGYTF. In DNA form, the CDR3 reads TGTGCCAGCGGGGAGAACTATGGCTACACCTTC.

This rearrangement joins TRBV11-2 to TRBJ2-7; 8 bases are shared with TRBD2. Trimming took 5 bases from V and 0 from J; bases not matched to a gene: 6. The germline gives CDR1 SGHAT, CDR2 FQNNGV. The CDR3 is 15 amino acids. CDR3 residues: CASSMISGSSYEQYF. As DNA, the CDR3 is TGTGCCAGCAGCATGATCAGCGGGAGCTCCTACGAGCAGTACTTC.

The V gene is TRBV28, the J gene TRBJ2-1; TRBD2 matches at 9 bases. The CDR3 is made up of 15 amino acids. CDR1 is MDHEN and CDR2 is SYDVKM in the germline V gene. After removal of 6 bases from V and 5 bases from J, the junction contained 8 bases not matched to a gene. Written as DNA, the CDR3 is TGTGCCAGCAGGCCCTCTCTAGCGGGGAACAATGAGCAGTTCTTC. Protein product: CASRPSLAGNNEQFF.

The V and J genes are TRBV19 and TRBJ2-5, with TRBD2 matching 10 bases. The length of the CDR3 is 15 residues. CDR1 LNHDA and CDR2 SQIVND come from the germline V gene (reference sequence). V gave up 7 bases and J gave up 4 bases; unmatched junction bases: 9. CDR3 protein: CASKSGGALTETQYF. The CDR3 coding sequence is TGTGCCAGTAAAAGCGGGGGGGCCCTCACAGAGACCCAGTACTTC.

CDR3 region: CASSYFRGTEAFF. Here the CDR3 DNA reads TGTGCCAGCAGTTATTTTAGAGGAACTGAAGCTTTCTTT. The chain is built from TRBV6-2 or TRBV6-3 and TRBJ1-1; D unclear. The V gene lost 3 bases and the J gene lost 5 bases, with 10 bases spanning the gap. Germline V lookup: CDR1 MNHEY, CDR2 SVGEGT. The CDR3 spans 13 residues.

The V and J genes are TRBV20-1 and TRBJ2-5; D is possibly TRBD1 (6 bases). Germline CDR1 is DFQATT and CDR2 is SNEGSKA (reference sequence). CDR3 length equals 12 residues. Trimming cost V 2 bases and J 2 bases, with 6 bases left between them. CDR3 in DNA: TGCAGTGCTAGACAGGGGCAAGAGACCCAGTACTTC. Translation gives CSARQGQETQYF.

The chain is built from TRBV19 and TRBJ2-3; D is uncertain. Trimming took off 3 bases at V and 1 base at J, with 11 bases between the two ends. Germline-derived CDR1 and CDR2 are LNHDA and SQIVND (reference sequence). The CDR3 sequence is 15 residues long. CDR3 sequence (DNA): TGTGCCAGTAGTATGCCTAGAGCCCGCACAGATACGCAGTATTTT. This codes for CASSMPRARTDTQYF.

The CDR3 nucleotides are TGCGCCAGCAGCACCGGGACTTCCCCTAGCACAGATACGCAGTATTTT. This translates into CASSTGTSPSTDTQYF. The V gene is TRBV5-1, the J gene TRBJ2-3; a possible D gene is TRBD2 (6 bases). Germline-derived CDR1 and CDR2 are SGHRS and YFSETQ. This CDR3 comprises 16 residues. Trimming removed 4 bases at V and 0 bases at J, with 15 bases between.

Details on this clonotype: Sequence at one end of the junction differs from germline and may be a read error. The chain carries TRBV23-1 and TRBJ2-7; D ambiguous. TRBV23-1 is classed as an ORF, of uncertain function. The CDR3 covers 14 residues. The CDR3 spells CAGSPMPQAYEQYF. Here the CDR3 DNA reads TGCGCCGGCAGTCCGATGCCCCAGGCCTACGAGCAGTACTTC.

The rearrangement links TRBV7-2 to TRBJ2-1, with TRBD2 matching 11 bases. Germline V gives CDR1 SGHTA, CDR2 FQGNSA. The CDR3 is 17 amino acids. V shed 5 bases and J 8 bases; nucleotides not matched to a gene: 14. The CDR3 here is CASSPLIYSGGAHEQFF. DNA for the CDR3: TGTGCCAGCAGCCCACTCATCTATAGCGGGGGGGCCCATGAGCAGTTCTTC.

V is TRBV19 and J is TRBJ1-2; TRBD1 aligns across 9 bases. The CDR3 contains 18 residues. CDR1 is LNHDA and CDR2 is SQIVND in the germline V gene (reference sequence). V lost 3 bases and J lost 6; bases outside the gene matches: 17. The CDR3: CASSIPIGQGNEEDGYTF. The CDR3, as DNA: TGTGCCAGTAGTATCCCAATTGGACAGGGGAATGAGGAAGATGGCTACACCTTC.

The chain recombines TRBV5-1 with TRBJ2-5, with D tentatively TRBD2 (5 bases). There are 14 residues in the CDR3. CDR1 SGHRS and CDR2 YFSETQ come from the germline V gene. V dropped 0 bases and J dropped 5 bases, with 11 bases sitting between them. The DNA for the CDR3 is TGCGCCAGCAGCTTGGAGGCGGGTGGGGAGACCCAGTACTTC. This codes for CASSLEAGGETQYF.

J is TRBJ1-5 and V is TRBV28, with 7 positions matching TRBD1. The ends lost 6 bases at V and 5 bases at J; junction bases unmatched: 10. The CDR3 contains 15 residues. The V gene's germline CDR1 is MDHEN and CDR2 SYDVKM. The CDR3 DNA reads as TGTGCCAGCAGCACCCCGGGACAGCGATATCAGCCCCAGCATTTT. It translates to CASSTPGQRYQPQHF. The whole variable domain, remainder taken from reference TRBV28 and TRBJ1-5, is DVKVTQSSRYLVKRTGEKVFLECVQDMDHENMFWYRQDPGLGLRLIYFSYDVKMKEKGDIPEGYSVSREKKERFSLILESASTNQTSMYLCASSTPGQRYQPQHFGDGTRLSIL.

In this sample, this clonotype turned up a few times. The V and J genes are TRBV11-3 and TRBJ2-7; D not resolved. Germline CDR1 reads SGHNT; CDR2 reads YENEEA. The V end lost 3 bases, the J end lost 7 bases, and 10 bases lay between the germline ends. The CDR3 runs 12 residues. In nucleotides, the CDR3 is TGTGCCAGCAGCTTGAGTGAGGTTGAGCAGTACTTC. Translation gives CASSLSEVEQYF.

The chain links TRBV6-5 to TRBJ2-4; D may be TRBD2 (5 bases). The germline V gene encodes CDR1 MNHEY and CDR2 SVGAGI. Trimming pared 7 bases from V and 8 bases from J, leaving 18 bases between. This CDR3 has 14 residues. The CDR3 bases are TGTGCCAGCACCCGGGGATTCCTGTGGGACATTCAGTACTTC. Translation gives CASTRGFLWDIQYF.

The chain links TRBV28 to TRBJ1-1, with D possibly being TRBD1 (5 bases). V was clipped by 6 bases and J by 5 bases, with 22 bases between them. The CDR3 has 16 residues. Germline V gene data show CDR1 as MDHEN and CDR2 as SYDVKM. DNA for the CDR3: TGTGCCAGCAGACCTGGGACGCATCTCTATCGGACTGAAGCTTTCTTT. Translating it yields CASRPGTHLYRTEAFF. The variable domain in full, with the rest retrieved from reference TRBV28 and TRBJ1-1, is DVKVTQSSRYLVKRTGEKVFLECVQDMDHENMFWYRQDPGLGLRLIYFSYDVKMKEKGDIPEGYSVSREKKERFSLILESASTNQTSMYLCASRPGTHLYRTEAFFGQGTRLTVV.